This section outlines one T cell receptor beta chain sequence together with its context. The count of this clone is one. It has no known antigen specificity. Qualities for individual bases were not recorded, and no much larger clone is one base off. CDR1 and CDR2, looked up from the germline V gene, are SGHTA and FQGNSA. V is pruned by 3 bases and J by 4 bases, leaving 14 bases of the junction without a gene match. Taken from cysteine to phenylalanine, the CDR3 has 18 residues. Only CDR3 DNA is held: 54 bases, read in frame from base 1. Libraries were constructed by the immunoSEQ multiplex PCR assay. DNA from the cultured, isolated CD4+ T cells was subjected to TCR beta CDR3 sequencing. The original pipeline was this. Non-productive TCR sequences were removed, reads were trimmed to the CDR3 region, and CDR3s of at least 7 amino acids were retained. The MANAFEST web app was used to pick out antigen-specific clonotypes by comparing their expansion in peptide wells with that in reference cultures. For clones to be considered positive, expansion at FDR<0.05 versus reference and all other wells, an odds ratio above 5, and a frequency above 0.1% in two replicate wells were required. Cross-reactive clonotypes were defined as significantly expanded in SARS-CoV-2 spike wells and in at least one common cold coronavirus spike condition. Levenshtein distance calculated with the stringdist R package was used to assess CDR3 similarity, and unrooted trees were constructed with ape in R 3.6.1. What TCRdb holds here is the immuneACCESS table cut down to in-frame rearrangements. Part of the clones is not present; checked against another copy, under half of the missing clones reflect an unresolved V gene, and the others are unexplained. That table furnishes V, J and clone size, whereas the DNA furnished D and trimming. The sample records 50,000 to 65,000 clones, 79% of which are singletons. The top ten clonotypes cover over 5% of the sample.

This sample is part of a study of vaccination effects on CD4 cells after COVID-19 (dated by TCRdb to between 2021 and 2024). A note on the overall study: Each participant received two doses of an mRNA SARS-CoV-2 vaccine, either BNT162b2 or mRNA-1273. SARS-CoV-2 spike-specific CD4+ TCR repertoires were compared before and after mRNA vaccination in COVID-19 convalescent patients and in infection-naive vaccine recipients. Cultures from other donors in the study were sequenced with the Oncomine TCR Beta short-read assay on an Illumina iSeq 100. Altogether, over 9 COVID-19 convalescent patients and 4 SARS-CoV-2-naive healthy vaccine recipients made up the full study.

To identify antigen-specific CD4+ T cell clonotypes by their expansion, the ViraFEST assay first stimulated PBMC with viral peptide pools and then applied TCR sequencing. After approximately 11 days of culture, CD4+ T cells were isolated with the EasySep CD4+ T cell isolation kit. Healthy vaccine recipients had no prior SARS-CoV-2 infection, confirmed by negative nucleocapsid antibodies before and after vaccination. About 2.1 million PBMC per well were cultured with about 9.6 ug/ml peptides in IMDM containing about 5% human AB serum, roughly 10 IU/ml IL-2 and gentamicin. On days 3 and 7, half of the culture medium was replaced with fresh IL-2-containing medium. Each peptide stimulation condition was cultured in triplicate wells unless otherwise noted. Using Ficoll-Paque Plus gradient centrifugation, PBMC were separated from whole blood and then either used fresh or cryopreserved at -140C. The overlapping peptide pools covered the spike proteins of SARS-CoV-2 as well as those of the common cold coronaviruses HCoV-NL63, HCoV-OC43 and HCoV-229E. The QIAamp micro DNA kit was used to extract genomic DNA from the cultured CD4+ T cells.

General study outcomes and caveats: In healthy vaccine recipients, vaccine-induced clones were almost all SARS-CoV-2 mono-reactive, with only 1 of 255 cross-reactive with common cold coronaviruses. Marked clonal contraction was observed in both infection-induced and vaccine-induced clones at late post-vaccination timepoints, consistent with waning T cell responses. Only a small number of convalescent patients were included, and no early post-infection timepoints were available, which limited the study.

The chain joins TRBV7-2 to TRBJ2-5; 10 nucleotides in the junction match TRBD2. This TCR derives from a human donor who received a COVID-19 vaccine. The sample consisted of CD4+ T cells from PBMCs cultured with HCoV-OC43 spike peptides, taken before COVID-19 vaccination. According to the study, the label for this sample's cell subset or site signals: HCoV-OC43 spike overlapping peptide pool stimulation. CDR3 sequence: CASSLRRGTSVHGETQYF. At the DNA level, the sequence is TGTGCCAGCAGCTTGAGGCGTGGGACTAGCGTACACGGAGAGACCCAGTACTTC.